These 20 T cell receptor beta chains share one sample of origin, sequenced in a study of T cell responses to AZD1222 COVID-19 vaccine. The table came from immunoSEQ multiplex PCR; TCRdb's copy has only in-frame clones and leaves some out. The sample lists under 120,000 clones; nearly 90% were seen once. The input for sequencing was peripheral blood, taken 28 days after the second AZD1222 dose. The receptors shown here come from an adult who received the AZD1222 COVID-19 vaccine.

The chain carries TRBV5-4 and TRBJ2-7; D uncertain. V was pared by 0 bases and J by 6 bases, with 13 bases between. Germline V gene sequence: CDR1 SGHNT, CDR2 YYREEE (reference sequence). The CDR3 sequence is 14 residues long. The CDR3 sequence: CASSLEVGVREQYF. The DNA of the CDR3 is TGTGCCAGCAGCTTGGAGGTAGGAGTTCGCGAGCAGTACTTC.

The rearrangement links TRBV27 to TRBJ1-2, with a weak D call TRBD1 (6 bases). V lost 6 bases, J lost 1 base, and 12 bases lay in between. CDR1 is MNHEY, CDR2 SMNVEV, per germline (reference sequence). The CDR3 is made up of 14 amino acids. DNA of the CDR3: TGTGCCAGCAGACAACAGGGCCTTAACTATGGCTACACCTTC. Amino acids: CASRQQGLNYGYTF.

The chain is built from TRBV19 and TRBJ1-6; D is unresolved. CDR1 LNHDA and CDR2 SQIVND come from the germline V gene (reference sequence). V lost 5 bases to trimming and J lost 3 bases, with 5 bases between them. The CDR3 extends over 13 amino acids. DNA of the CDR3: TGTGCCAGTAGTCTAAACTATAATTCACCCCTCCACTTT. It specifies CASSLNYNSPLHF.

This chain links TRBV28 with TRBJ2-7; TRBD1 matches at 7 bases. Per the germline V gene, CDR1 is MDHEN and CDR2 is SYDVKM. The CDR3 is 14 residues long. The trim removed 1 base at V and 3 bases at J, leaving 3 bases unmatched. The CDR3 sequence is CASSLSGTVYEQYF. The CDR3 DNA follows: TGTGCCAGCAGTTTATCCGGGACAGTCTACGAGCAGTACTTC. The variable domain in full, completed from reference TRBV28 and TRBJ2-7, reads DVKVTQSSRYLVKRTGEKVFLECVQDMDHENMFWYRQDPGLGLRLIYFSYDVKMKEKGDIPEGYSVSREKKERFSLILESASTNQTSMYLCASSLSGTVYEQYFGPGTRLTVT.

This clone came up once. V usage is TRBV28 and J usage is TRBJ1-5; 7 bases match TRBD1. The CDR3 is made up of 17 amino acids. V shed 10 bases and J 0 bases; nucleotides not matched to a gene: 15. Germline V lookup: CDR1 MDHEN, CDR2 SYDVKM. CDR3 sequence (DNA): TGTGCCATCAGCGATAGCGGGCAGGGGGATAGCAATCAGCCCCAGCATTTT. It is translated as CAISDSGQGDSNQPQHF.

The chain joins TRBV30 to TRBJ1-2; perhaps TRBD1 as D (5 bases). The CDR3 is made up of 12 amino acids. The V end was cut by 1 base, the J end by 5 bases, with 8 bases between. Looked up from germline, CDR1 is GTSNPN and CDR2 is SVGIG (reference sequence). CDR3 in amino acids: CAWSAGGYGYTF. In DNA form, the CDR3 reads TGTGCCTGGAGTGCGGGGGGGTATGGCTACACCTTC.

This clone was recorded only once. The V gene is TRBV5-1, the J gene TRBJ1-6, with D possibly matching TRBD1 (5 bases). Trimming removed 0 bases from V and 6 bases from J, with 13 bases in between. The CDR3 spans 16 residues. Germline CDR1 SGHRS, CDR2 YFSETQ. For the CDR3, the DNA is TGCGCCAGCAGCTTGGGACAGAACCTAGCTAATTCACCCCTCCACTTT. This codes for CASSLGQNLANSPLHF.

This clone came up once. V usage is TRBV5-4 and J usage is TRBJ2-4, with D maybe TRBD1 (6 bases). This CDR3 has 15 residues. CDR1 and CDR2 from the germline V gene are SGHNT and YYREEE (reference sequence). The ends were cut back, 3 bases at V and 0 bases at J, with 10 bases in the middle. The CDR3 reads CASSSTGSAKNIQYF. CDR3 coding DNA: TGTGCCAGCAGCTCGACAGGTTCAGCCAAAAACATTCAGTACTTC.

This rearrangement joins TRBV6-6 to TRBJ1-2; D unresolved. Germline CDR1 and CDR2: MNHNY and SVGAGI (reference sequence). The CDR3 is made up of 13 amino acids. Trimming stripped 5 bases from V and 1 base from J, with 8 bases between. CDR3 nucleotide sequence: TGTGCCAGCAGTCCGGGTAGTAACTATGGCTACACCTTC. Protein sequence: CASSPGSNYGYTF.

The CDR3 sequence: CASSPRDNEQFF. DNA for the CDR3: TGTGCCAGCTCACCCCGGGACAATGAGCAGTTCTTC. J is TRBJ2-1 and V is TRBV18; D is uncertain. The germline CDR1 and CDR2 sequences are KGHSH and LQKENI. The CDR3 is made up of 12 amino acids. V was shortened by 3 bases and J by 5 bases, with 5 bases between the two germline ends.

This sequence joins TRBV6-5 and TRBJ1-6; D unresolved. Germline values: CDR1 MNHEY, CDR2 SVGAGI. Trimming removed 0 bases at V and 8 bases at J, with 8 bases between. This CDR3 has 14 amino acids. The DNA of the CDR3 is TGTGCCAGCAGTTACTCTGACGGGTATTCACCCCTCCACTTT. This gives the protein CASSYSDGYSPLHF.

This chain joins TRBV30 and TRBJ2-7, with 7 bases lining up with TRBD2. The trim removed 3 bases at V and 3 bases at J, leaving 14 bases unmatched. Germline V gene data show CDR1 as GTSNPN and CDR2 as SVGIG (reference sequence). The CDR3 extends over 16 amino acids. The CDR3 bases are TGTGCCTGGAGACCCGCGCTCAGCGGGATCCGCTACGAGCAGTACTTC. Translating it yields CAWRPALSGIRYEQYF.

V is TRBV28 and J is TRBJ2-1; D is undetermined. CDR3 size: 14 residues. Trimming pared 3 bases from V and 7 bases from J, leaving 13 bases between. Looked up from germline, CDR1 is MDHEN and CDR2 is SYDVKM. The chain's CDR3 is CASSFLAAWNEQFF. The DNA for the CDR3 is TGTGCCAGCAGTTTCCTTGCAGCGTGGAATGAGCAGTTCTTC.

V and J are TRBV11-2 and TRBJ2-7; D is unresolved. The CDR3 extends over 14 amino acids. With 1 base removed from V and 4 bases from J, the gap between germline ends came to 11 bases. Germline CDR1 and CDR2: SGHAT and FQNNGV. CDR3 nucleotides: TGTGCCAGCAGCTTAGCCCGTGCTGTATACGAGCAGTACTTC. It specifies CASSLARAVYEQYF.

CDR3 amino acids: CASSKGTGSFSYNEQFF. The CDR3 DNA reads as TGCGCCAGCAGCAAAGGGACAGGGAGTTTCTCCTACAATGAGCAGTTCTTC. This chain connects TRBV5-1 to TRBJ2-1, with 9 bases identical to TRBD1. The CDR3 extends over 17 amino acids. V dropped 4 bases and J dropped 0; count of bases not matched to a gene: 8. Germline V gives CDR1 SGHRS, CDR2 YFSETQ.

In this sample, this clone turned up once. The V and J genes are TRBV28 and TRBJ1-4; maybe TRBD1 (6 bases). The CDR3 extends over 14 amino acids. Between the trimmed V and J ends, which lost 8 bases and 7 bases, there was a span of 17 bases. CDR1 and CDR2 from the germline V gene are MDHEN and SYDVKM. The CDR3 sequence: CASLSQGIGEKLFF. The CDR3 region has the DNA TGTGCCAGCCTTTCACAGGGAATTGGTGAAAAACTGTTTTTT.

This chain connects TRBV27 to TRBJ2-7, with D unclear. The CDR3 is 14 residues long. V was shortened by 8 bases and J by 0 bases, with 14 bases between the two germline ends. CDR1 MNHEY and CDR2 SMNVEV come from the germline V gene (reference sequence). In nucleotides, the CDR3 is TGTGCCAGCGGGAAGCAGGCGTCCTCCTACGAGCAGTACTTC. It translates to CASGKQASSYEQYF.

The chain employs TRBV2 and TRBJ1-2; tentative D call: TRBD1 (5 bases). The CDR3 extends over 13 amino acids. Per the germline V gene, CDR1 is SNHLY and CDR2 is FYNNEI. V was trimmed by 7 bases and J by 1 base, leaving 10 bases between them. CDR3 DNA sequence: TGTGCCAGCAAACCTGACAGTAACTATGGCTACACCTTC. It translates to CASKPDSNYGYTF.

CDR3 in amino acids: CASSLWGSGANVLTF. Written as DNA, the CDR3 is TGTGCCAGCAGTTTATGGGGCTCTGGGGCCAACGTCCTGACTTTC. The genes are TRBV27 and TRBJ2-6; unclear D gene. This CDR3 has 15 amino acids. CDR1 is MNHEY, CDR2 SMNVEV, per germline (reference sequence). Trimming shortened V by 1 base and J by 0 bases, and 4 bases separated the two germline ends.

The V and J genes are TRBV18 and TRBJ2-1; unclear D gene. Germline lookup yields CDR1 KGHSH and CDR2 LQKENI. The V gene lost 3 bases and the J gene lost 4 bases, with 7 bases spanning the gap. This CDR3 spans 13 amino acids. Here the CDR3 reads CASSPTDYNEQFF. Here the CDR3 DNA reads TGTGCCAGCTCACCCACCGATTACAATGAGCAGTTCTTC.